These 27 T cell receptor beta chains were all obtained from the same sample, sequenced in a study of blood T cells in healthy people across ages (dated by TCRdb to between 2014 and 2017). Libraries were constructed by 5' RACE. Sequencing relied on an Illumina HiSeq 2500. A second PCR of about 6 to 12 cycles was performed with a sample-barcoded 5' primer and a J-beta primer mix. TCRdb took the public reads, trimmed them with fastp at Q25, ran MiXCR for clone calling and kept in-frame beta chains. When rows share a CDR3 protein, they turn into one entry using the most common DNA and genes. For this sample there are some 550,000 distinct CDR3 sequences; under 55% appear just once. Around 24% of the sample is held by the ten biggest clonotypes. Sequencing input: blood. Source of these receptors: a man aged 80 or over in good health.

This clonotype was seen only a few times. The rearrangement joins TRBV20-1 to TRBJ2-1, with 10 bases lining up with TRBD2. This CDR3 region has 15 residues. J gave up 2 bases and V 3 bases, and 4 bases lay outside the gene matches. Looked up from germline, CDR1 is DFQATT and CDR2 is SNEGSKA (reference sequence). Here the CDR3 reads CSASSSGRAYNEQFF. Here the CDR3 DNA reads TGCAGTGCTAGTTCCAGCGGGAGGGCCTACAATGAGCAGTTCTTC.

This clonotype showed up many times. This rearrangement joins TRBV6-6 to TRBJ1-2; possible D gene TRBD1, 6 bases. Germline values: CDR1 MNHNY, CDR2 SVGAGI (reference sequence). V was shortened by 7 bases and J by 2 bases, with 14 bases between the two germline ends. The CDR3 runs to 14 residues. The CDR3 DNA reads as TGTGCCAGCACCACCGCGGGGGGCAACTATGGCTACACCTTC. Translating it yields CASTTAGGNYGYTF.

V and J are TRBV9 and TRBJ1-2, with TRBD1 matching 8 bases. Per germline, CDR1 SGDLS and CDR2 YYNGEE. V lost 0 bases to trimming and J lost 3 bases; unmatched junction nucleotides: 4. This CDR3 spans 15 amino acids. CDR3 region: CASSVGPGGYYGYTF. DNA of the CDR3: TGTGCCAGCAGCGTAGGGCCAGGGGGCTACTATGGCTACACCTTC.

The chain combines TRBV6-1 with TRBJ1-2, with D possibly being TRBD1 (5 bases). The V end lost 5 bases, the J end lost 4 bases, and 14 bases lay between the germline ends. Looked up from germline, CDR1 is MNHNS and CDR2 is SASEGT. The CDR3 is made up of 14 amino acids. The CDR3 region has the DNA TGTGCCAGCAGTATTGACAGTGTTGCCTATGGCTACACCTTC. It translates to CASSIDSVAYGYTF.

V gene TRBV20-1 combines with J gene TRBJ2-4; TRBD2 aligns across 8 bases. The CDR3 covers 12 residues. Germline loops: CDR1 DFQATT, CDR2 SNEGSKA (reference sequence). V lost 0 bases and J lost 15; bases outside the gene matches: 7. The CDR3 reads CSARDPGGLPYF. The CDR3 nucleotides are TGCAGTGCTAGAGATCCGGGAGGGCTCCCGTACTTC.

Details on this clonotype: Given the absence of the conserved phenylalanine or tryptophan at the CDR3 end, a read error is likely. The chain joins TRBV27 to TRBJ1-6; TRBD1 aligns across 9 bases. After removal of 4 bases from V and 10 bases from J, the junction contained 5 bases not matched to a gene. CDR3 length: 14 amino acids. The germline V gene has CDR1 MNHEY and CDR2 SMNVEV (reference sequence). The CDR3 region has the DNA TGTGCCAGCAGTTATGGACAGGGGTGGTCACCCCTCCACGTT. This sequence encodes CASSYGQGWSPLHV.

This clonotype occurred many times. The rearrangement uses TRBV10-3 and TRBJ2-1; 10 bases map to TRBD2. CDR1 ENHRY and CDR2 SYGVKD come from the germline V gene. This CDR3 region has 14 residues. After removal of 4 bases from V and 6 bases from J, the junction contained 3 bases not matched to a gene. CDR3 loop: CAISGLAGRNEQFF. Written as DNA, the CDR3 is TGTGCCATCAGTGGACTAGCGGGCCGCAATGAGCAGTTCTTC.

The chain carries TRBV7-9 and TRBJ2-7; D call uncertain. There are 13 residues in the CDR3. V lost 5 bases and J 5 bases, leaving 13 bases between the germline ends. Germline CDR1 SEHNR, CDR2 FQNEAQ (reference sequence). CDR3 in DNA: TGTGCCAGCAGCGGATTTGGAGTCGACGAGCAGTACTTC. Translating gives CASSGFGVDEQYF.

This clonotype turned up a few times. The chain combines TRBV5-1 with TRBJ1-4; tentatively, D is TRBD1 (5 bases). CDR1 and CDR2 from the germline V gene are SGHRS and YFSETQ. The V end lost 3 bases, the J end lost 5 bases, and 11 bases lay between the germline ends. CDR3 length equals 14 residues. The CDR3: CASSSGTANEKLFF. In nucleotides, the CDR3 is TGCGCCAGCAGCTCCGGGACTGCGAATGAAAAACTGTTTTTT.

A few counts support this clonotype. The chain employs TRBV7-2 and TRBJ2-7, with D possibly being TRBD2 (6 bases). CDR3 length equals 15 residues. The ends were cut back, 1 base at V and 3 bases at J, with 13 bases in the middle. The germline V gene has CDR1 SGHTA and CDR2 FQGNSA. The DNA of the CDR3 is TGTGCCAGCAGCTTAGTCGTACGGGGGAACTACGAGCAGTACTTC. Residues: CASSLVVRGNYEQYF.

This clonotype has ten or more counts. This chain uses TRBV6-5 with TRBJ1-1; 10 nucleotides agree with TRBD1. This CDR3 has 15 amino acids. V lost 2 bases and J lost 7; bases outside the gene matches: 7. Per germline, CDR1 MNHEY and CDR2 SVGAGI. The DNA of the CDR3 is TGTGCCAGCAGTTACACCGGGACAGGGGATGGTGAAGCTTTCTTT. Its protein is CASSYTGTGDGEAFF.

V and J are TRBV14 and TRBJ2-2; D unresolved. Trimming removed 0 bases from V and 4 bases from J, with 6 bases in between. Germline loops: CDR1 SGHDN, CDR2 FVKESK. The CDR3 runs 14 residues. For the CDR3, the DNA is TGTGCCAGCAGCCAAGACGTGGGCACCGGGGAGCTGTTTTTT. This codes for CASSQDVGTGELFF.

This clonotype was found a few times. V usage is TRBV6-5 and J usage is TRBJ1-2, with 7 bases fitting TRBD1. In germline, CDR1 is MNHEY, CDR2 SVGAGI. V lost 5 bases, J lost 7 bases, and 4 bases stayed unmatched. The length of the CDR3 is 12 residues. The CDR3 region has the DNA TGTGCCAGCAGTACCTACAGGGGTGGCTACACCTTC. It yields the protein CASSTYRGGYTF.

This clonotype came up many times. The rearrangement joins TRBV6-6 to TRBJ2-7; 11 bases align to TRBD1. The CDR3 runs 15 residues. Germline V gives CDR1 MNHNY, CDR2 SVGAGI (reference sequence). Unmatched junction bases numbered 6, after V lost 6 bases and J lost 2 bases. The CDR3 is CASSQGQGGTYEQYF. The DNA of the CDR3 is TGTGCCAGCAGCCAGGGACAGGGGGGTACCTACGAGCAGTACTTC.

This clonotype turned up a few times. The J gene is TRBJ2-6, the V gene TRBV4-2; 7 nucleotides align to TRBD2. The CDR3 sequence is 16 residues long. Germline assignment: CDR1 LGHNA and CDR2 YNFKEQ. Losses at the gene ends were 6 bases for V and 0 bases for J; bases not matched to a gene: 5. The DNA for the CDR3 is TGTGCCAGCAGTAAAGCGGGACCCTCTGGGGCCAACGTCCTGACTTTC. This encodes CASSKAGPSGANVLTF.

This chain connects TRBV29-1 to TRBJ2-2, with 10 bases lining up with TRBD1. Trimming at V came to 4 bases and at J to 4 bases, leaving 6 bases not matched to a gene. The CDR3 spans 15 residues. CDR1 and CDR2 from the germline V gene are SQVTM and ANQGSEA. For the CDR3, the DNA is TGCAGCGTTGTTGTGAGGACAGGGGGCACCGGGGAGCTGTTTTTT. This gives the protein CSVVVRTGGTGELFF.

The rearrangement joins TRBV27 to TRBJ2-3, with TRBD1 matching 7 bases. The V gene end was trimmed by 6 bases and the J gene end by 5 bases; junction bases not matched to a gene: 11. From germline, CDR1 is MNHEY and CDR2 SMNVEV (reference sequence). This CDR3 has 15 amino acids. The CDR3 is CASSGTAFRGDTQYF. The CDR3 coding sequence is TGTGCCAGCAGCGGGACAGCCTTCCGGGGAGATACGCAGTATTTT.

This sequence joins TRBV7-9 and TRBJ1-2; D gene ambiguous. The CDR3 runs 18 residues. Looked up from germline, CDR1 is SEHNR and CDR2 is FQNEAQ (reference sequence). V lost 0 bases to trimming and J lost 4 bases, with 21 bases between them. The CDR3 is CASSLAARTVSQGYGYTF. CDR3 DNA sequence: TGTGCCAGCAGCTTAGCGGCCCGGACGGTCTCTCAAGGCTATGGCTACACCTTC. The variable domain in full, with the rest retrieved from reference TRBV7-9 and TRBJ1-2, is DTGVSQNPRHKITKRGQNVTFRCDPISEHNRLYWYRQTLGQGPEFLTYFQNEAQLEKSRLLSDRFSAERPKGSFSTLEIQRTEQGDSAMYLCASSLAARTVSQGYGYTFGSGTRLTVV.

The chain joins TRBV3-1 to TRBJ2-5; 9 positions match TRBD2. Germline trimming cut 0 bases from V and 4 bases from J; bases unmatched to any gene: 15. The CDR3 is 19 residues long. Germline assignment: CDR1 LGHDT and CDR2 YNNKEL (reference sequence). The CDR3 here is CASSQDPGLAVVGGETQYF. The CDR3 bases are TGTGCCAGCAGCCAAGACCCGGGACTAGCAGTAGTTGGAGGAGAGACCCAGTACTTC.

This clonotype was counted a few times. The chain has TRBV29-1 and TRBJ1-2, with TRBD1 identical over 9 bases. The CDR3 totals 17 residues. Unmatched junction bases numbered 18, after V lost 5 bases and J lost 5 bases. Per germline, CDR1 SQVTM and CDR2 ANQGSEA. The CDR3 coding sequence is TGCAGCGTTCCTCTAGGGACTACAGGGGGCGCGTGGTATGGCTACACCTTC. It encodes CSVPLGTTGGAWYGYTF. Full variable domain (missing parts from reference TRBV29-1 and TRBJ1-2): SAVISQKPSRDICQRGTSLTIQCQVDSQVTMMFWYRQQPGQSLTLIATANQGSEATYESGFVIDKFPISRPNLTFSTLTVSNMSPEDSSIYLCSVPLGTTGGAWYGYTFGSGTRLTVV.

This clonotype was observed a single time. The chain employs TRBV12-5 and TRBJ2-1; TRBD1 matches 9 bases. This CDR3 comprises 17 residues. Per germline, CDR1 LGHNT and CDR2 FRNRAP. V dropped 5 bases and J dropped 1; count of bases not matched to a gene: 9. The CDR3 DNA sequence: TGTGCTAGTGGTCAACCATACAGGGGGCATTCCTACAATGAGCAGTTCTTC. Translation: CASGQPYRGHSYNEQFF. Supplemented by reference TRBV12-5 and TRBJ2-1, the full variable domain reads DARVTQTPRHKVTEMGQEVTMRCQPILGHNTVFWYRQTMMQGLELLAYFRNRAPLDDSGMPKDRFSAEMPDATLATLKIQPSEPRDSAVYFCASGQPYRGHSYNEQFFGPGTRLTVL.

This clonotype was seen a handful of times. The chain recombines TRBV7-6 with TRBJ2-2; D tentatively reads TRBD1 or TRBD2 (6 bases each). Germline CDR1 and CDR2: SGHVS and FNYEAQ. The germline V and J ends were trimmed by 1 base and 6 bases, with 12 bases remaining between them. The CDR3 extends over 15 amino acids. The CDR3 loop reads CASSLGSGASGELFF. The CDR3 nucleotides are TGTGCCAGCAGCTTAGGATCGGGGGCGTCCGGGGAGCTGTTTTTT.

This chain connects TRBV7-2 to TRBJ2-7; 13 bases match TRBD2. This CDR3 is 16 amino acids long. Germline-derived CDR1 and CDR2 are SGHTA and FQGNSA. The junction had 8 bases not matched to a gene; V was cut back by 5 bases and J by 4 bases. CDR3 sequence reads: CASSLRTSGRGYEQYF. For the CDR3, the DNA is TGTGCCAGCAGCCTCAGGACTAGCGGGAGAGGGTACGAGCAGTACTTC.

J is TRBJ2-1 and V is TRBV15; TRBD1 is a possible D gene (6 bases). Germline loops: CDR1 LNHNV, CDR2 YYDKDF (reference sequence). CDR3 length equals 15 residues. Deletions cut 8 bases from V and 5 bases from J, with 19 bases between. As DNA, the CDR3 is TGTGCCACCCAGTTTTCAGGGGCCTACAACAATGAGCAGTTCTTC. Translating gives CATQFSGAYNNEQFF.

The rearrangement joins TRBV27 to TRBJ2-4; D gene ambiguous. The end of the DNA aligns better with TRBJ2-5, so the J call may be wrong. There are 14 residues in the CDR3. The germline V gene encodes CDR1 MNHEY and CDR2 SMNVEV (reference sequence). The CDR3 protein is CASSLSFGPQTQYF. CDR3 nucleotide sequence: TGTGCCAGCAGTTTATCGTTTGGCCCTCAGACCCAGTACTTC.

This clonotype was observed a handful of times. The chain combines TRBV7-2 with TRBJ2-7; the D gene could be TRBD1 or TRBD2 (6 bases each). The tail of the sequence fits TRBJ2-4 better, so the J call may be wrong. Germline V gives CDR1 SGHTA, CDR2 FQGNSA. There are 15 residues in the CDR3. The DNA of the CDR3 is TGTGCCAGCAGCTTAGAGTCCGGGGGCATAGACATTCAGTACTTC. It yields the protein CASSLESGGIDIQYF.

Concerning this clonotype: This may be a read error: a much more frequent sequence differs by one nucleotide. The chain recombines TRBV6-6 with TRBJ2-1; 15 bases align to TRBD2. CDR3 size: 17 residues. Germline CDR1 is MNHNY and CDR2 is SVGAGI (reference sequence). CDR3 protein: CVSSRNRTSGRGDEQFF. CDR3 bases: TGTGTCAGCAGTCGAAACCGGACTAGCGGGAGGGGAGATGAGCAGTTCTTC.